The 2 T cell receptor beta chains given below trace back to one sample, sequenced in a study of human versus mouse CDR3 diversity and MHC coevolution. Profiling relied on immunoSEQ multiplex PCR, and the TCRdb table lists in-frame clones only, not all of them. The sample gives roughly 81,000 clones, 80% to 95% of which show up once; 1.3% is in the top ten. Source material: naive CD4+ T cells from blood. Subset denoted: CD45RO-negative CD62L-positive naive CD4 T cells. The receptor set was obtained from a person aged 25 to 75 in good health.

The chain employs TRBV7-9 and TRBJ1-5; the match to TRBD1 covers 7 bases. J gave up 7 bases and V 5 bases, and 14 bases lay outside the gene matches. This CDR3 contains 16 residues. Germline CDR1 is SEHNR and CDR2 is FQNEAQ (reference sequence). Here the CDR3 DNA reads TGTGCCAGCAGCCCCCAAACAGGGGTGGATGGACAGCCCCAGCATTTT. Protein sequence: CASSPQTGVDGQPQHF.

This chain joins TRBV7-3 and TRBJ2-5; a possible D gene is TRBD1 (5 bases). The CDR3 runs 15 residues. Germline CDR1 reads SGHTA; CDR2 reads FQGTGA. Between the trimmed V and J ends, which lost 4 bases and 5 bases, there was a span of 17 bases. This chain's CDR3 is CASSSMPDTAETQYF. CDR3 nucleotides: TGTGCCAGCAGCTCCATGCCGGACACAGCGGAGACCCAGTACTTC.